This TCR beta chain appears in the sequencing data of a study of blood T cell repertoires in COVID-19. In this sample, this clone is medium-sized. TCRdb keeps only in-frame clones here, not all; method: immunoSEQ multiplex PCR. The sample includes tens of thousands of clones, under 85% of them seen just once. Trimming cost V 3 bases and J 1 base; bases outside gene matches: 1. The germline gives CDR1 MRHNA, CDR2 SNTAGT. This CDR3 is 15 amino acids long. Sequenced: peripheral blood. The chain employs TRBV6-4 and TRBJ2-1; 9 bases are shared with TRBD1. The sequence was obtained from a human donor in a cohort sampled during active COVID-19. The CDR3 is CASSEGTGSYNEQFF. CDR3 nucleotides: TGTGCCAGCAGTGAAGGGACAGGGTCCTACAATGAGCAGTTCTTC.